The sequence of this T cell receptor beta chain was determined in a study of T cell responses to AZD1222 COVID-19 vaccine. Study results and caveats: There were vaccine-associated CD4 TCRs across spike, dominant at 160-218 and 743-854. Among the donors, most were white British and more were female, and clonal diversity was possibly underestimated.

Measured with immunoSEQ multiplex PCR; TCRdb has only the in-frame clones, and not every one. The data show more than 75,000 clones, roughly 87% seen once. In the case of this clone: Its antigen remains unknown.

Trimming at V came to 5 bases and at J to 2 bases, leaving 8 bases not matched to a gene. This CDR3 comprises 15 residues. The V gene's germline CDR1 is SGHTA and CDR2 FQGTGA. The sample consisted of peripheral blood, taken on day 0 of AZD1222 vaccination. The TCR was taken from an adult in good health. The chain has TRBV7-3 and TRBJ1-1; 7 nucleotides line up with TRBD1. CDR3 amino acids: CASSLGTAFNTEAFF. The CDR3 DNA is TGTGCCAGCAGCCTCGGGACAGCCTTTAACACTGAAGCTTTCTTT.